Below, one TCR beta chain is given with its context. Its target is not known. The entry originates in a study of T cell responses to AZD1222 COVID-19 vaccine. Study-level points and caveats: Increased Spike-specific TCR breadth and depth were observed after two AZD1222 doses. Repertoire collection took place solely once the T cell response had peaked. Among vaccine-associated CD4 TCRs, coverage spanned spike, with dominance at 160-218 and 743-854. Clonal diversity may have been underestimated, and the donors were mostly white British, with more females than males.

V dropped 6 bases and J dropped 3 bases, with 14 bases sitting between them. Germline V gene lookup returns CDR1 MDHEN and CDR2 SYDVKM. This CDR3 region has 14 residues. Sequencing used immunoSEQ multiplex PCR; TCRdb keeps in-frame clones, though not all of them. The sample lists around 160,000 clones, about 93% seen once, with approximately 3% in the top ten. The sequences come from peripheral blood, collected on day 0 of MenACWY control vaccination. The chain links TRBV28 to TRBJ1-2, with TRBD1 as a possible D gene (5 bases). This clonotype originated in an adult in good health. Written as DNA, the CDR3 is TGTGCCAGCAGATCAGCCGACAGAGACTATGGCTACACCTTC. Translating it yields CASRSADRDYGYTF.